This T cell receptor (beta chain) comes out of a study of OX40 agonist ivuxolimab in advanced cancers. Assay: immunoSEQ multiplex PCR; the TCRdb copy retains only in-frame clones and omits some. The table has fewer than 50,000 clones, more than 60% seen once. The J segment lost 5 bases and the V segment lost 0 bases, leaving 7 bases of the junction unmatched. Germline-derived CDR1 and CDR2 are KGHSH and LQKENI. The CDR3 has 17 amino acids. This clone was picked up one time. The sequences come from CD4+ or CD8+ T cells sorted from blood, collected in a trial of the OX40 agonist ivuxolimab. This clonotype was obtained from an adult with an advanced solid tumor such as melanoma, head and neck, liver or kidney cancer. The rearrangement joins TRBV18 to TRBJ2-5, with TRBD2 identical over 12 bases. DNA of the CDR3: TGTGCCAGCTCACCACCAGGGCTAGCGGGAGGGCCCGAGACCCAGTACTTC. Translating gives CASSPPGLAGGPETQYF.